This T cell receptor (beta chain) was profiled in a study of cytomegalovirus exposure and HLA in healthy donors. This PCR relied on a set of 60 Vbeta primers and 13 Jbeta primers. TCRdb's copy holds only in-frame clones and misses some; the assay was immunoSEQ multiplex PCR. The table shows about 240,000 clones, with around 80% occurring only once. This clonotype was obtained from a boy younger than 18 in good health and CMV-seronegative. The specimen was PBMCs.

The CDR3 DNA reads TGTGCCAGCAGAAGACTAGCGGGGTTTAGTAGGTACGAGCAGTACTTC. This sequence encodes CASRRLAGFSRYEQYF. The chain links TRBV7-8 to TRBJ2-7; 11 bases align to TRBD2. Per the germline V gene, CDR1 is SGHVS and CDR2 is FQNEAQ. This CDR3 comprises 16 residues. The junction had 11 bases not matched to a gene; V was cut back by 6 bases and J by 4 bases.